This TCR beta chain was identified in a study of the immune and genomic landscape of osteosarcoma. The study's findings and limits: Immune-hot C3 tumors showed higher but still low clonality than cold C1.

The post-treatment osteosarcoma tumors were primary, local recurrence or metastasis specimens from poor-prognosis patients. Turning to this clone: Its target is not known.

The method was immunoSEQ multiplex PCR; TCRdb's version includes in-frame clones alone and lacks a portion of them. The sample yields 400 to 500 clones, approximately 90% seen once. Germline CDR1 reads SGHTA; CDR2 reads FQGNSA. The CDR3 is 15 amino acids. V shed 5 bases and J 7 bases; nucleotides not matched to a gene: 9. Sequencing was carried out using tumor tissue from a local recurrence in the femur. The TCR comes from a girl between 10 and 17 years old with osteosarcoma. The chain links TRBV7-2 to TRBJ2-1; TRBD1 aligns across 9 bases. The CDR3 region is CASSLRDRVGNEQFF. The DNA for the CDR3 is TGTGCCAGCAGCCTCCGGGACAGGGTTGGGAATGAGCAGTTCTTC.